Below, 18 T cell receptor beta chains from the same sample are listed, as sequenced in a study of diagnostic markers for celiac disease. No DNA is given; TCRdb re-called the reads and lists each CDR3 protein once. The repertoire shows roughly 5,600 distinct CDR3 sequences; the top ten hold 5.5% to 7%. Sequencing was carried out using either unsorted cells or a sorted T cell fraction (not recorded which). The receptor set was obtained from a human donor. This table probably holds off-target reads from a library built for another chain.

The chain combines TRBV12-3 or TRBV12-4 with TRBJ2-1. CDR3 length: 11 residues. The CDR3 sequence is CASSLSNEQFF.

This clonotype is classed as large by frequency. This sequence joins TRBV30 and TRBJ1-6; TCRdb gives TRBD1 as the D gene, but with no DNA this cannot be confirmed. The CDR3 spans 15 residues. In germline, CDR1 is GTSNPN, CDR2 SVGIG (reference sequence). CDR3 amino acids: CAWSALDRGVSPLHF. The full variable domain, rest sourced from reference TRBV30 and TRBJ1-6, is SQTIHQWPATLVQPVGSPLSLECTVEGTSNPNLYWYRQAAGRGLQLLFYSVGIGQISSEVPQNLSASRPQDRQFILSSKKLLLSDSGFYLCAWSALDRGVSPLHFGNGTRLTVT.

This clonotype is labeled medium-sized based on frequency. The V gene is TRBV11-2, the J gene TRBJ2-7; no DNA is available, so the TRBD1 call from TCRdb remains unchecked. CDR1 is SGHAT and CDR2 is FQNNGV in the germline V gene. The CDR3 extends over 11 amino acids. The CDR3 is CASSFGNEQYF.

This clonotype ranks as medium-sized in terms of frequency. Here the CDR3 reads CAISDNNEQFF. This rearrangement joins TRBV10-3 to TRBJ2-1. The CDR3 sequence is 11 residues long. The germline V gene has CDR1 ENHRY and CDR2 SYGVKD.

The CDR3 here is CASSLLWGNEKLFF. The chain couples TRBV6-1 to TRBJ1-4. This CDR3 comprises 14 residues. The germline V gene encodes CDR1 MNHNS and CDR2 SASEGT.

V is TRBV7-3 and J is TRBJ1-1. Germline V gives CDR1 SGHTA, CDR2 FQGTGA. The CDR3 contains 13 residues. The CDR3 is CASSFKPAYEAFF.

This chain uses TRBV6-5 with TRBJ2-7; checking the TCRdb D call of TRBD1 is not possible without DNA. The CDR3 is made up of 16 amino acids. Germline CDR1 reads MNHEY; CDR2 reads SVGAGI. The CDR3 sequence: CASSGLFTQNIYEQYF.

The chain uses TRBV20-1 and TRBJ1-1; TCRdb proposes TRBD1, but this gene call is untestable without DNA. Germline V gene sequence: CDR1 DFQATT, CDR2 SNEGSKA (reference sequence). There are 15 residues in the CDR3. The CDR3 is CSARDDFEWDRAAFF.

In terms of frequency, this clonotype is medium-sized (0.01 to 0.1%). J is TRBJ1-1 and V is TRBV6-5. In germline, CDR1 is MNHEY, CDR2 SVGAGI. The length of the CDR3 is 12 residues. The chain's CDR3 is CASSHKNTEAFF.

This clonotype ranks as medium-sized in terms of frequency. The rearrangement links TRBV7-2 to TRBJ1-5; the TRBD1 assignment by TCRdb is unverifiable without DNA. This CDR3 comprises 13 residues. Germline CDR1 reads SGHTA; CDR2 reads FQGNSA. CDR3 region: CASSTTGDQPQHF.

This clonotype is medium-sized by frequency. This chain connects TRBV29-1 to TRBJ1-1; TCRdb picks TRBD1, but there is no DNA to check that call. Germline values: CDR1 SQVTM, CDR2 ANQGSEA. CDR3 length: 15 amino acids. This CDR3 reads CSGGTGVELNTEAFF.

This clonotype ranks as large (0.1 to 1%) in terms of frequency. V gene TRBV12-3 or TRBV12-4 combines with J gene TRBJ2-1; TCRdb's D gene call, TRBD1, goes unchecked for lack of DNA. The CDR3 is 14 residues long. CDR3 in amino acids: CASRRQGNHNEQFF.

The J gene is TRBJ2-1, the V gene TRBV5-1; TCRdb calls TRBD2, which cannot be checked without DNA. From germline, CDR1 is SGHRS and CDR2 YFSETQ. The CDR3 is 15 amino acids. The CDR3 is CASSSDRLMGGEQFF.

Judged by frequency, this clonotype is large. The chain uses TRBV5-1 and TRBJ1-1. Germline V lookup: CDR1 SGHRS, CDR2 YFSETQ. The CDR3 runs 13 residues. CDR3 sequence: CASSFFVNTEAFF.

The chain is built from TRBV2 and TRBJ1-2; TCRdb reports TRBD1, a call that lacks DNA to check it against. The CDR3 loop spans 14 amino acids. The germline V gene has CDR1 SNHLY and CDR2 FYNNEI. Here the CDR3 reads CASSDRGRNYGYTF.

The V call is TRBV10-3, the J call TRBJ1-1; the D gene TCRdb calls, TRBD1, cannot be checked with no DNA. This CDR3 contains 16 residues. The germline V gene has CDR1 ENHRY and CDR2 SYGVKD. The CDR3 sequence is CAISDPGVDVGTEAFF.

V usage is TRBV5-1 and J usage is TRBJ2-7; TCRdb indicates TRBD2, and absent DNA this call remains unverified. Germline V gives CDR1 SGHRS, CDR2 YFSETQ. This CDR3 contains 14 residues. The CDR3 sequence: CASSEGPYSYEQYF.

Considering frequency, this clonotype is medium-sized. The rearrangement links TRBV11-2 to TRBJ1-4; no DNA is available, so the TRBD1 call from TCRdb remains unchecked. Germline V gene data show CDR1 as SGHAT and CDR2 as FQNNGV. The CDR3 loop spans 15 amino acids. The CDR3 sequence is CASSLGLGGREKLFF.